The next 24 T cell receptor beta chains were all read from a single sample in a study of CD8 T cells in Susac syndrome. An input of about 0.5 to 1 ug of RNA was subjected to reverse transcription using random hexamers. TCRdb re-called the immunoSEQ multiplex PCR reads through MiXCR, storing one row per CDR3 protein. The sample has roughly 150,000 distinct CDR3 sequences; about 94% are singletons. Sequencing input: CD4+ T cells from PBMCs. These receptors originate from a human donor with Susac syndrome.

The V and J genes are TRBV10-3 and TRBJ2-7, with D tentatively TRBD1 (6 bases). V was shortened by 4 bases and J by 6 bases, with 16 bases between the two germline ends. This CDR3 spans 14 amino acids. Germline V gene sequence: CDR1 ENHRY, CDR2 SYGVKD. CDR3 loop: CAISGQGKSGEQYF. The CDR3 DNA sequence: TGTGCCATCAGTGGGCAGGGGAAGTCTGGCGAGCAGTACTTC.

This clonotype was seen just once. The CDR3 protein is CASSLWMAGQETQYF. CDR3 sequence (DNA): TGTGCCAGCAGCTTATGGATGGCGGGACAGGAGACCCAGTACTTC. The J gene is TRBJ2-5, the V gene TRBV7-9; perhaps TRBD1 as D (7 bases). In germline, CDR1 is SEHNR, CDR2 FQNEAQ (reference sequence). CDR3 size: 15 residues. Trimming left V 2 bases short and J 5 bases short, with 15 bases between.

This chain joins TRBV18 and TRBJ2-7; D is perhaps TRBD1 (6 bases). Per the germline V gene, CDR1 is KGHSH and CDR2 is LQKENI. The ends were cut back, 5 bases at V and 5 bases at J, with 10 bases in the middle. CDR3 length equals 12 residues. The DNA for the CDR3 is TGTGCCAGCTCAGCGACAGGCAACGAGCAGTACTTC. Protein product: CASSATGNEQYF.

The chain carries TRBV27 and TRBJ1-4; the D is unclear. The germline V gene has CDR1 MNHEY and CDR2 SMNVEV (reference sequence). The CDR3 loop spans 15 amino acids. Trimming removed 4 bases from V and 8 bases from J, with 17 bases in between. This CDR3 reads CASSSDGTPREKLFF. CDR3 sequence (DNA): TGTGCCAGCAGTTCCGACGGCACCCCTAGGGAAAAACTGTTTTTT.

The CDR3, as DNA: TGTGCCAGCTCACCACTATCCCGGACTAGCGGAATCTCCTACAATGAGCAGTTCTTC. Its translation: CASSPLSRTSGISYNEQFF. V usage is TRBV18 and J usage is TRBJ2-1; 10 positions agree with TRBD2. CDR3 size: 19 residues. With 1 base clipped from V and 0 bases from J, the junction kept 9 bases outside the gene matches. CDR1 and CDR2 (germline): KGHSH, LQKENI.

The V call is TRBV18, the J call TRBJ2-7, with 9 bases fitting TRBD1. The CDR3 contains 16 residues. Per the germline V gene, CDR1 is KGHSH and CDR2 is LQKENI. J lost 2 bases, V lost 6 bases, and 11 bases had no gene match. DNA for the CDR3: TGTGCCAGCTCTCGCACAGACAGGGGGGGAACCTACGAGCAGTACTTC. Encoded protein: CASSRTDRGGTYEQYF.

This chain links TRBV6-1 with TRBJ2-1; 8 positions match TRBD2. Per the germline V gene, CDR1 is MNHNS and CDR2 is SASEGT. The J segment lost 4 bases and the V segment lost 8 bases, leaving 16 bases of the junction unmatched. The CDR3 covers 17 residues. Written as DNA, the CDR3 is TGTGCCAGCCGGGGGGGGAGCGCACAGTCGTTATACAATGAGCAGTTCTTC. Translating it yields CASRGGSAQSLYNEQFF.

The J gene is TRBJ2-7, the V gene TRBV20-1; TRBD1 matches at 10 bases. Per germline, CDR1 DFQATT and CDR2 SNEGSKA (reference sequence). CDR3 length: 13 amino acids. J gave up 1 base and V 6 bases, and 3 bases lay outside the gene matches. The CDR3 loop is CSALGQGSYEQYF. The CDR3 DNA reads as TGCAGTGCCCTGGGACAGGGGTCCTACGAGCAGTACTTC.

The rearrangement uses TRBV9 and TRBJ2-1; 10 bases line up with TRBD1. The CDR3 covers 14 residues. Germline trimming cut 5 bases from V and 9 bases from J; bases unmatched to any gene: 8. CDR1 is SGDLS, CDR2 YYNGEE, per germline. The CDR3 DNA sequence: TGTGCCAGCAGACCGGGACAGGGGTGGGGTGAGCAGTTCTTC. This encodes CASRPGQGWGEQFF.

This clonotype was observed a handful of times. The V call is TRBV11-2, the J call TRBJ2-1, with D perhaps being TRBD1 or TRBD2 (7 bases each). The CDR3 covers 16 residues. The V gene's germline CDR1 is SGHAT and CDR2 FQNNGV. Trimming removed 4 bases at V and 4 bases at J, with 17 bases between. The CDR3: CASSSLGRGGYNEQFF. CDR3 DNA sequence: TGTGCCAGCAGCTCCCTTGGCAGGGGGGGTTACAATGAGCAGTTCTTC. Supplemented by reference TRBV11-2 and TRBJ2-1, the full variable domain reads EAGVAQSPRYKIIEKRQSVAFWCNPISGHATLYWYQQILGQGPKLLIQFQNNGVVDDSQLPKDRFSAERLKGVDSTLKIQPAKLEDSAVYLCASSSLGRGGYNEQFFGPGTRLTVL.

This clonotype came up once. For the CDR3, the DNA is TGCAGCGTTGTGGGGGGACTAAATCAGCCCCAGCATTTT. Encoded protein: CSVVGGLNQPQHF. The rearrangement uses TRBV29-1 and TRBJ1-5; a possible D gene is TRBD1 (5 bases). V was shortened by 4 bases and J by 4 bases, with 11 bases between the two germline ends. Germline V CDR1 and CDR2: SQVTM, ANQGSEA. The CDR3 runs to 13 residues.

The rearrangement uses TRBV3-1 and TRBJ2-1; D not certain. Trimming removed 8 bases at V and 2 bases at J, with 7 bases between. The CDR3 sequence is 12 residues long. The V gene's germline CDR1 is LGHDT and CDR2 YNNKEL (reference sequence). Here the CDR3 DNA reads TGTGCCAGCGAGCCCACCTACAATGAGCAGTTCTTC. Translating it yields CASEPTYNEQFF.

J is TRBJ2-3 and V is TRBV12-3 or TRBV12-4; D may correspond to TRBD1 or TRBD2 (6 bases each). V was cut by 6 bases and J by 0 bases, with 13 bases left in between. The CDR3 spans 15 residues. Written as DNA, the CDR3 is TGTGCCAGCAGCCCCGGGGGCCTTAGCACAGATACGCAGTATTTT. Residues: CASSPGGLSTDTQYF.

The chain links TRBV29-1 to TRBJ2-7; D ambiguous. Germline loops: CDR1 SQVTM, CDR2 ANQGSEA. The ends were cut back, 4 bases at V and 3 bases at J, with 7 bases in the middle. The CDR3 is 11 amino acids. CDR3: CSVAHNYEQYF. CDR3 nucleotides: TGCAGCGTTGCCCACAACTACGAGCAGTACTTC.

Comment on this clonotype: The junction shows a germline mismatch at one end, possibly a read error. V is TRBV7-9 and J is TRBJ1-1, with a weak D call TRBD1 (5 bases). The CDR3 contains 15 residues. In germline, CDR1 is SEHNR, CDR2 FQNEAQ (reference sequence). The CDR3 loop reads CASTLSRGMNTEAFF. In DNA form, the CDR3 reads TGTGCCAGCACCTTAAGTCGGGGGATGAACACTGAAGCTTTCTTT. Supplemented by reference TRBV7-9 and TRBJ1-1, the full variable domain reads DTGVSQNPRHKITKRGQNVTFRCDPISEHNRLYWYRQTLGQGPEFLTYFQNEAQLEKSRLLSDRFSAERPKGSFSTLEIQRTEQGDSAMYLCASTLSRGMNTEAFFGQGTRLTVV.

The rearrangement joins TRBV28 to TRBJ1-3, with D perhaps matching TRBD1 (5 bases). Trimming stripped 7 bases from V and 5 bases from J, with 12 bases between. This CDR3 has 13 amino acids. Germline V lookup: CDR1 MDHEN, CDR2 SYDVKM. Here the CDR3 DNA reads TGTGCCAGCACTGGGGGACTGCGAAACACCATATATTTT. Translated, it gives CASTGGLRNTIYF.

This sequence joins TRBV11-2 and TRBJ2-2; 9 bases fit TRBD2. The junction had 3 bases not matched to a gene; V was cut back by 7 bases and J by 3 bases. The germline V gene encodes CDR1 SGHAT and CDR2 FQNNGV. The CDR3 sequence is 14 residues long. The CDR3 DNA reads TGTGCCAGCACTCTAGCGGGGTACACCGGGGAGCTGTTTTTT. Translation gives CASTLAGYTGELFF.

The genes are TRBV5-1 and TRBJ2-7; 7 positions agree with TRBD1. The V gene's germline CDR1 is SGHRS and CDR2 YFSETQ. The CDR3 has 13 residues. Trimming took 2 bases from V and 5 from J; bases not matched to a gene: 4. The CDR3: CASSLQGNDEQYF. DNA for the CDR3: TGCGCCAGCAGCTTACAGGGGAACGACGAGCAGTACTTC.

V usage is TRBV4-1 and J usage is TRBJ2-3; 8 positions agree with TRBD2. Germline CDR1 is MGHRA and CDR2 is YSYEKL. The CDR3 contains 21 residues. V was clipped by 0 bases and J by 0 bases; unmatched bases: 17. CDR3 DNA: TGCGCCAGCAGCCAAGAGTCGTATATGGCGGGGGGACCAGGGAGCACAGATACGCAGTATTTT. Translating it yields CASSQESYMAGGPGSTDTQYF.

V gene TRBV15 combines with J gene TRBJ1-6; 7 bases fit TRBD1. This CDR3 contains 15 residues. CDR1 and CDR2 (germline): LNHNV, YYDKDF (reference sequence). J lost 9 bases, V lost 3 bases, and 8 bases had no gene match. Here the CDR3 reads CATSRTTGIASPLHF. The CDR3, as DNA: TGTGCCACCAGCAGGACGACAGGGATTGCTTCACCCCTCCACTTT.

This clonotype is a singleton in its sample. This chain uses TRBV2 with TRBJ2-5; 7 bases map to TRBD2. Germline V CDR1 and CDR2: SNHLY, FYNNEI. CDR3 size: 13 residues. The trim removed 8 bases at V and 5 bases at J, leaving 8 bases unmatched. CDR3 sequence: CASAGLDLETQYF. The CDR3 region has the DNA TGTGCCAGCGCCGGACTAGATCTGGAGACCCAGTACTTC.

The chain employs TRBV5-4 and TRBJ2-2; tentatively, D is TRBD2 (5 bases). CDR1 and CDR2 from the germline V gene are SGHNT and YYREEE (reference sequence). Trimming stripped 4 bases from V and 7 bases from J, with 17 bases between. The CDR3 has 15 residues. Here the CDR3 reads CASSTDGVVSGELFF. The CDR3 region has the DNA TGTGCCAGCAGCACGGACGGGGTCGTGAGCGGGGAGCTGTTTTTT.

The chain couples TRBV7-9 to TRBJ2-4; D is perhaps TRBD2 (6 bases). V dropped 6 bases and J dropped 11 bases, with 23 bases sitting between them. Germline values: CDR1 SEHNR, CDR2 FQNEAQ (reference sequence). This CDR3 is built from 15 residues. The CDR3 bases are TGTGCCAGCAGTCCCCACAACTCGGGACTGAGTTTTCAGTACTTC. The encoded protein is CASSPHNSGLSFQYF.

This chain uses TRBV18 with TRBJ1-5, with 7 bases fitting TRBD1. The ends lost 3 bases at V and 4 bases at J; junction bases unmatched: 6. The CDR3 is made up of 15 amino acids. Germline-derived CDR1 and CDR2 are KGHSH and LQKENI. Here the CDR3 reads CASSPLGQRNQPQHF. The DNA for the CDR3 is TGTGCCAGCTCACCCTTGGGACAGCGAAATCAGCCCCAGCATTTT.